This TCR beta chain was observed in a study of T-cell reconstitution after alpha-beta-depleted transplantation in children. Using unique molecular identifiers, the investigators prepared the TCRbeta library. Each CDR3 protein is one row after TCRdb ran MiXCR on the PCR reads. The table includes around 580,000 distinct CDR3 sequences, approximately 22% detected once. This clonotype was seen only a few times. Its target is unknown. Study outcomes and limitations: It was reported that alpha-beta T cells came from several hundred expanded graft clones (about two months after transplant). Surviving recipient T cells and thymic progenitors underlay high day-60 TCRbeta diversity in some patients. It was newly produced T cells that mostly accounted for T-cell counts and diversity one year after transplant.

Sample: PBMCs, mostly from graft donor cells, taken 360 days after TCRalphabeta/CD19-depleted stem cell transplant. This receptor was obtained from a boy under two years old who had a stem cell transplant for acute myeloid leukemia, so the T cells may come from the graft donor.

The CDR3 nucleotides read TGTGCCAGCAGCTTAGCCTGGGGGCAGGAAGATACGCAGTATTTT. Amino acid sequence: CASSLAWGQEDTQYF. V usage is TRBV7-2 and J usage is TRBJ2-3; D might be TRBD1 (6 bases). V was pared by 0 bases and J by 5 bases, with 12 bases between. Per the germline V gene, CDR1 is SGHTA and CDR2 is FQGNSA. The CDR3 totals 15 residues.